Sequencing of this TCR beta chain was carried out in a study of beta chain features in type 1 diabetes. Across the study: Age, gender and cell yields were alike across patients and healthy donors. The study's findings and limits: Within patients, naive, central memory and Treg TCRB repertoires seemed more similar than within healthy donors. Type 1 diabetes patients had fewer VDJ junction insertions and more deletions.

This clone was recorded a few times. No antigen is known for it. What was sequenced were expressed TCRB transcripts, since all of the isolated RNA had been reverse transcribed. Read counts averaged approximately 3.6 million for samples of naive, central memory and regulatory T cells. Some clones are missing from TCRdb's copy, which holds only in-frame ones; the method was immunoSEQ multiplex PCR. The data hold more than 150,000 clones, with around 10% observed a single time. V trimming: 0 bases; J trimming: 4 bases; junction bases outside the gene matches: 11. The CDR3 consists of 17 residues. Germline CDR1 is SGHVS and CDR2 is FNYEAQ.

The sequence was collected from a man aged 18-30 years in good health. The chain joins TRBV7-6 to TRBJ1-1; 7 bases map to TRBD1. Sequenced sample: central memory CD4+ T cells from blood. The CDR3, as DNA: TGTGCCAGCAGCTTAGCGCCCTCAGGGGGGCTTGGCACTGAAGCTTTCTTT. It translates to CASSLAPSGGLGTEAFF. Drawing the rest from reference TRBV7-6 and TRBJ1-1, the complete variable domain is GAGVSQSPRYKVTKRGQDVALRCDPISGHVSLYWYRQALGQGPEFLTYFNYEAQQDKSGLPNDRFSAERPEGSISTLTIQRTEQRDSAMYRCASSLAPSGGLGTEAFFGQGTRLTVV.